This T cell receptor beta chain was captured by sequencing in a study of regulatory T cells in long-lasting Graves disease (dated by TCRdb to the early 2020s). General notes on the study: Patients with newly diagnosed Graves' disease had been on antithyroid drugs for under 3 months. Patients with persistent Graves' disease were compared with patients with newly diagnosed Graves' disease using TCR sequencing and RNA sequencing of peripheral blood. The study was registered as a clinical trial and conducted in China. A total of about 33 samples underwent TCR sequencing, from roughly 13 patients with persistent Graves' disease and some 20 patients with newly diagnosed Graves' disease. Broader findings and caveats from the paper: Because the primary lesion, thyroid tissue, could not be accessed, the study looked at peripheral blood alone. Persistent disease showed preferential use of TRBV28, TRBJ1-2 and TRBJ2-5, whereas newly diagnosed disease favored TRBV20-1 and TRBJ2-1. The authors noted that the small sample size was a limitation that may lower accuracy. Compared with newly diagnosed patients, persistent Graves' disease patients had lower TCR Shannon entropy and fewer highly expanded clones, which suggests clonal expansion. Sequencing and analysis were restricted to the TCR beta chain. A larger number of public clonotypes was shared among persistent patients (over 2,500) than among newly diagnosed patients (approximately 1,000).

CDR1 and CDR2 are read off the germline V gene (reference sequence) as LGHDT and YNNKEL. V is trimmed back by 0 bases and J by 8 bases, and the junction contains 6 bases that no gene match accounts for. Measured from the cysteine to the phenylalanine, the CDR3 is 16 residues long. The CDR3 DNA has 48 bases and is translated from base 1. The method was multiplex PCR. Sequenced using an Illumina HiSeq 4000. iRepertoire HTBI primers and Arm-PCR amplification of CDR3 regions were used to construct TCR beta libraries. Before sequencing, the PCR products underwent gel purification. Under the source paper's analysis protocol: Gene usage analysis of CDR3 amino acid clonotypes used the 55 to 80 TRBV and approximately 13 TRBJ segments found across samples. Filtered high-quality paired reads were merged into contigs using COPE and FqMerger. BLAST was used to align contigs to IMGT TRBV, TRBD and TRBJ reference genes, with CDR3 defined following IMGT. Clonotypes above 0.1% frequency were classified as highly expanded clones. Shannon entropy served as the measure of repertoire diversity, while the Gini coefficient captured V-J evenness. A clonotype was considered public if more than one individual shared it. TCRdb reworked the public reads: Q25 trimming with fastp, MiXCR clone assembly, productive beta chains retained. Every CDR3 protein is listed once, alongside the most common genes and DNA of its rows. The V and J calls and clone size are TCRdb's, not the authors'. For this sample the table gives roughly 530,000 distinct CDR3 sequences, of which about 16% were detected only once. 20% to 30% of the sample is taken by the ten largest.

This clonotype has a count of ten or more. Its antigen specificity is not known. Base-call qualities are not available, and no considerably larger clone is one nucleotide away. The sample's time point label is to be understood as: newly diagnosed GD, antithyroid drugs for less than 3 months. For both TCR sequencing and RNA sequencing, RNA was extracted from PBMCs using TRIzol. Graves' disease was diagnosed according to American Thyroid Association guidelines. Patients were recruited from an endocrinology department in Xi'an, China. From each patient, 8 to 10 milliliters of peripheral blood was collected into an EDTA anticoagulant tube. PBMCs were isolated by Ficoll Paque Plus density gradient separation without further T cell sorting. An Agilent 2100 Bioanalyzer and agarose gel were used to check RNA quality, and a NanoDrop 2000 was used to measure RNA concentration. The same data also went into a second study, on T cells in Graves' hyperthyroidism and ophthalmopathy. As the second paper documents: A patient counted as having stable Graves' hyperthyroidism if no progression to ophthalmopathy occurred over 18 months of follow-up. Hyperthyroidism patients were newly diagnosed, with disease duration under 2 months, and aged 18 to 65 years. Exclusion was applied to patients with uncontrolled infections, other autoimmune diseases, pregnancy or lactation. Diagnoses were established on the basis of clinical symptoms, serum thyroxine and TRAb, thyroid ultrasound, and orbital computed tomography. For the first round of RT-PCR on the TCR CDR3, the HTBI primer set was used together with the Qiagen OneStep RT-PCR kit. Blood samples also contained most of the expanded thyroid clonotypes (frequency above 0.001), which suggests that blood repertoires may reflect thyroid immune responses. In cross-validation, a model built on a 13 V-J signature told ophthalmopathy apart from stable hyperthyroidism with over 85% sensitivity and 81% to 82% specificity, and in testing the same model reached 80%/75%. During validation, the model predicted progression to ophthalmopathy a median of around six months ahead of onset, with around 71% sensitivity and 72% to 80% specificity. TCR V-J signatures able to tell the groups apart were searched for in a discovery cohort of more than 90 patients, of whom under 45 had Graves' ophthalmopathy and around 57 had stable Graves' hyperthyroidism. An independent validation cohort of under 20 hyperthyroidism patients and about 15 patients who later progressed to ophthalmopathy tested prospective prediction of ophthalmopathy. For training and testing, the roughly 93 patients in the discovery cohort were randomly divided in a 7:3 ratio. Thyroid tissue and blood T-cell repertoires from roughly six Graves' hyperthyroidism patients were also compared in the study. Following sampling, methimazole starting at 30 mg daily was given to hyperthyroidism patients, and high-dose intravenous methylprednisolone was given to ophthalmopathy patients. Libraries were constructed in a second round of multiplex PCR, after which size selection and purification were performed. Paired-end sequencing of the libraries was performed with 100 bp reads on an Illumina HiSeq2000. SOAPnuke was used to process the raw data, with reads discarded if the reads contained adapters or uncalled bases, had a mean Phred below 15, or lacked an exact constant-primer or identifier match. High-quality paired reads were merged with COPE v1.2.5, and unique nucleotide sequences were defined as clonotypes. MiTCR v1.1 was used to align the clonotypes against IMGT TRBV, TRBD and TRBJ reference segments. The analysis included only V-J combinations with a frequency above 0.0001, which together covered around 99% of the repertoires. The TCS score was defined as F50 (clonal expansion) divided by E x V (chaos), with BLOSUM62-based TCRdist calculated between CDR3 peptides within each V-J. Welch's t-statistics and random forest reduced roughly 530 V-J features to around 14, which were used in a naive Bayes classifier (R e1071). Sample size was not statistically predetermined, and blinding of investigators to group allocation was not performed. According to the paper, TCR Vbeta CDR3 sequencing was carried out on around 140 peripheral blood samples, which came from under 50 ophthalmopathy, around 75 hyperthyroidism and about 17 progressor patients.

The TCR comes from a woman aged 40-60 years with Graves disease. Donor details come from another sample of the same person, matched by shared clones. Sequencing was performed on peripheral blood mononuclear cells (PBMCs), taken at new diagnosis, from a patient treated with antithyroid drugs. The chain was built from TRBV3-1 and TRBJ2-3; a stretch of 12 junction bases matches TRBD2. CDR3 protein: CASSQDLLAGGVTQYF. The sequence in DNA is TGTGCCAGCAGCCAAGATCTACTAGCGGGGGGTGTTACGCAGTATTTT.